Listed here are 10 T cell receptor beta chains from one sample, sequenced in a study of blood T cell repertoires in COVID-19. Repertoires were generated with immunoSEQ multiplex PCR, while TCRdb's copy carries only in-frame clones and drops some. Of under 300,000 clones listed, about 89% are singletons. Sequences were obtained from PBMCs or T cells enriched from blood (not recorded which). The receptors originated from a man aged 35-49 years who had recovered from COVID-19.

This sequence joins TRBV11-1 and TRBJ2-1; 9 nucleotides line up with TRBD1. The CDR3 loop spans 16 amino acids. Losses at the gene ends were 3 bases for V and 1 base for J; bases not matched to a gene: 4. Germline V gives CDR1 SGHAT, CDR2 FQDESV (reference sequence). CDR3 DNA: TGTGCCAGCAGCTTGGGCGGACAGGGGTCCTACAATGAGCAGTTCTTC. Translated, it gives CASSLGGQGSYNEQFF.

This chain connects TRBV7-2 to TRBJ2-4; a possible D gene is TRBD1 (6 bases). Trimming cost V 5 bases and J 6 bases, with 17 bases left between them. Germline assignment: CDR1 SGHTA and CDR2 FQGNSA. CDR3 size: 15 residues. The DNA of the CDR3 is TGTGCCAGCAGCCCCGGACAGCTGACCTCAAACATTCAGTACTTC. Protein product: CASSPGQLTSNIQYF.

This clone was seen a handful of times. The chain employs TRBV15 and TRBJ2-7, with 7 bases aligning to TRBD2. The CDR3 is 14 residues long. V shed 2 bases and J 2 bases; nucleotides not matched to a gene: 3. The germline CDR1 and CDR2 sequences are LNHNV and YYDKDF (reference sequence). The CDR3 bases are TGTGCCACCAGCAGAACCCGGGGGGCCTACGAGCAGTACTTC. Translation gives CATSRTRGAYEQYF.

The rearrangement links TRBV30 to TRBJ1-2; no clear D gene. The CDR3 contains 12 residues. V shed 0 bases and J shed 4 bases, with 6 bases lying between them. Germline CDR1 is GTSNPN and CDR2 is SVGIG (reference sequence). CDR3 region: CAWSVEFYGYTF. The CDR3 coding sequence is TGTGCCTGGAGTGTCGAGTTCTATGGCTACACCTTC.

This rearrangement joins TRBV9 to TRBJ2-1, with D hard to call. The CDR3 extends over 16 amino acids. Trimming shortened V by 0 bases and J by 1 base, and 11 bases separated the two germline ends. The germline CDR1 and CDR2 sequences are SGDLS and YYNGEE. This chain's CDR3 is CASSVVSLKSYNEQFF. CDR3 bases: TGTGCCAGCAGCGTAGTGAGTCTAAAGTCCTACAATGAGCAGTTCTTC.

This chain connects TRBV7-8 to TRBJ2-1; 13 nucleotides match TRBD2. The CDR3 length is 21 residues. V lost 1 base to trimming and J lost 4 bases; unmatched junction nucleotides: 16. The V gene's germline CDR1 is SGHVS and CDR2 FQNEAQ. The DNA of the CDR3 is TGTGCCAGCAGCTTAGTGGCAGGGACCTGGACTAGCGGGGGTCGTTACAATGAGCAGTTCTTC. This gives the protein CASSLVAGTWTSGGRYNEQFF.

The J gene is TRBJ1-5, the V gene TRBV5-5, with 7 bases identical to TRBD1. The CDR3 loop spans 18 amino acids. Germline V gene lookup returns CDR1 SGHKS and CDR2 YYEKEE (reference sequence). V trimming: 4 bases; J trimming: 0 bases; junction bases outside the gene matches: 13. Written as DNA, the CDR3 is TGTGCCAGCAGCCCTATACCGGGACAGAGACCTAGCAATCAGCCCCAGCATTTT. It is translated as CASSPIPGQRPSNQPQHF.

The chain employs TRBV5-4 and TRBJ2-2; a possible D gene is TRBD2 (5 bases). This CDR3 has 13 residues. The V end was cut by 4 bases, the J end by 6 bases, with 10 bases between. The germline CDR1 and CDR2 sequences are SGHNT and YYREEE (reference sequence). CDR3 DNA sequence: TGTGCCAGCAGCGTGTCAGCGGCCGGGGAGCTGTTTTTT. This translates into CASSVSAAGELFF.

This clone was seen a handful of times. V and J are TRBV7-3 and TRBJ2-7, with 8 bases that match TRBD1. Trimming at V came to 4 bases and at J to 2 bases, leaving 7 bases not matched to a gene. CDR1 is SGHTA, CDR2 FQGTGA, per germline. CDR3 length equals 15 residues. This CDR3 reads CASSYGQGPPYEQYF. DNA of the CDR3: TGTGCCAGCAGCTACGGACAGGGCCCCCCCTACGAGCAGTACTTC.

CDR3 in amino acids: CASSQAPGPPGNEQFF. The CDR3 DNA follows: TGTGCCAGCAGCCAAGCCCCAGGGCCGCCGGGCAATGAGCAGTTCTTC. The genes are TRBV3-1 (or the pseudogene TRBV3-2) and TRBJ2-1, with TRBD1 as a possible D gene (5 bases). CDR1 and CDR2 (germline): LGHDT, YNNKEL (reference sequence). There are 16 residues in the CDR3. V was shortened by 1 base and J by 6 bases, with 16 bases between the two germline ends.